The rows below give T cell receptor beta chains drawn from one sample of a study of CXCR3-negative and CXCR3-positive naive CD8 T cells. TCRdb reworked the 5' RACE reads into one entry per CDR3 protein, no DNA. Its table lists about 110,000 distinct CDR3 sequences. The sequenced sample was naive CXCR3+ CD8+ T cells from blood. These receptors were collected from a human donor in good health. Some clones in this sample may be carry-over from other donors' samples. Both conserved end residues are part of each CDR3.

v_call	j_call	cdr3_aa
TRBV24-1	TRBJ2-7	CATSAPAGGSEQYF
TRBV4-3	TRBJ2-5	CASSQDRGPGETQYF
TRBV29-1	TRBJ1-1	CSASDVMNTEAFF
TRBV7-3	TRBJ1-1	CASSPGTGMNTEAFF
TRBV4-3	TRBJ2-7	CASSQDRAESYEQYF
TRBV20-1	TRBJ1-1	CSARELGTGGNTEAFF
TRBV29-1	TRBJ2-2	CSELSHTGELFF
TRBV20-1	TRBJ2-3	CSASGTGGPTDTQYF
TRBV7-9	TRBJ2-1	CASSRSLGSTSGRSSYNEQFF
TRBV29-1	TRBJ2-3	CSVIGTGVVSYTQYF
TRBV14	TRBJ2-7	CASSLGKFYEQYF
TRBV9	TRBJ2-3	CASSASGGLRDTQYF
TRBV11-2	TRBJ2-1	CASSLASSGSPYNEQFF
TRBV7-9	TRBJ2-3	CASSSPGTDTQYF
TRBV3-1	TRBJ2-7	CASSLTSKSYEQYF
TRBV10-3	TRBJ1-3	CAISEIVLGQPHSGNTIYF
TRBV12-5	TRBJ1-1	CASGLGTGDTEAFF
TRBV7-9	TRBJ2-3	CASSGVVHTQYF
TRBV7-9	TRBJ2-1	CASSVAWDYYNEQFF
TRBV7-9	TRBJ2-1	CASSVNTGRTYNEQFF
TRBV4-2	TRBJ2-7	CASSPVKGTSPSYEQYF